The 32 T cell receptor beta chains below were found in one sample sequenced in a study of radiation and T cells in renal cell carcinoma. Only in-frame clones appear in the TCRdb table, and some are missing; sequencing was by immunoSEQ multiplex PCR. The sample records over 85,000 clones, 70% to 85% being singletons. Time point in this sample: baseline pretreatment blood. Specified treatment: 15 Gy SBRT to primary tumor, nephrectomy 4 weeks later. The source was blood, collected from a patient whose treatment included radiotherapy and nephrectomy. These receptor sequences come from a man aged 55 to 70 with renal cell carcinoma.

The rearrangement links TRBV4-2 to TRBJ1-1, with a possible D match to TRBD1 (6 bases). The length of the CDR3 is 13 residues. Germline V gene lookup returns CDR1 LGHNA and CDR2 YNFKEQ. V gave up 6 bases and J gave up 1 base, with 9 bases separating them. CDR3 coding DNA: TGTGCCAGCAGTTTGACAGGGAACACTGAAGCTTTCTTT. Amino acids: CASSLTGNTEAFF.

J is TRBJ2-7 and V is TRBV2; the D gene is possibly TRBD1 (5 bases). The CDR3 length is 12 residues. V lost 4 bases and J lost 5, with 9 bases in between. The V gene's germline CDR1 is SNHLY and CDR2 FYNNEI. CDR3 protein: CASSATRDEQYF. The CDR3 bases are TGTGCCAGCAGTGCAACCAGGGACGAGCAGTACTTC.

This clone was recorded a few times. The chain's CDR3 is CASSRGTANTGELFF. Here the CDR3 DNA reads TGCGCCAGCAGTCGGGGGACGGCGAACACCGGGGAGCTGTTTTTT. This chain links TRBV4-3 with TRBJ2-2; the D gene is possibly TRBD2 (6 bases). Looked up from germline, CDR1 is LGHNA and CDR2 is YSLEER. Trimming shortened V by 6 bases and J by 0 bases, and 11 bases separated the two germline ends. The CDR3 is 15 amino acids.

V and J are TRBV9 and TRBJ1-1; D is perhaps TRBD1 (6 bases). Trimming stripped 3 bases from V and 4 bases from J, with 10 bases between. This CDR3 comprises 13 residues. CDR1 is SGDLS, CDR2 YYNGEE, per germline. CDR3 in DNA: TGTGCCAGCAGCGCACCCAGGGGCACTGAAGCTTTCTTT. The encoded protein is CASSAPRGTEAFF. Complete variable domain (other parts from reference TRBV9 and TRBJ1-1): DSGVTQTPKHLITATGQRVTLRCSPRSGDLSVYWYQQSLDQGLQFLIQYYNGEERAKGNILERFSAQQFPDLHSELNLSSLELGDSALYFCASSAPRGTEAFFGQGTRLTVV.

The chain employs TRBV29-1 and TRBJ2-3, with D perhaps TRBD1 (6 bases). Germline V gene data show CDR1 as SQVTM and CDR2 as ANQGSEA. This CDR3 is 14 amino acids long. The V end was cut by 6 bases, the J end by 0 bases, with 13 bases between. CDR3: CSVRPRGSTDTQYF. The DNA for the CDR3 is TGCAGCGTGAGGCCCAGGGGAAGCACAGATACGCAGTATTTT.

J is TRBJ2-7 and V is TRBV27; 7 nucleotides line up with TRBD2. After removal of 4 bases from V and 3 bases from J, the junction contained 15 bases not matched to a gene. This CDR3 has 17 residues. Germline V gene lookup returns CDR1 MNHEY and CDR2 SMNVEV (reference sequence). The CDR3 sequence: CASSSHGGGSPIYEQYF. The CDR3 coding sequence is TGTGCCAGCAGTTCTCACGGAGGCGGGAGCCCAATCTACGAGCAGTACTTC.

The genes are TRBV6-5 and TRBJ2-1; D is ambiguous. This CDR3 contains 12 residues. V shed 2 bases and J shed 5 bases, with 4 bases lying between them. The germline gives CDR1 MNHEY, CDR2 SVGAGI. The CDR3 DNA reads TGTGCCAGCAGTTACCCTAACAATGAGCAGTTCTTC. Its translation: CASSYPNNEQFF.

The chain couples TRBV12-2 to TRBJ2-1. TRBV12-2 is designated a pseudogene. The CDR3 extends over 18 amino acids. In DNA form, the CDR3 reads TGTGCAAGTCGCTTAAGAGGGGCCACATCTGAGGGCTACAATGAGCAGTTCTTC. This encodes CASRLRGATSEGYNEQFF.

The V and J genes are TRBV19 and TRBJ2-7, with 7 bases aligning to TRBD1. Germline trimming cut 3 bases from V and 2 bases from J; bases unmatched to any gene: 7. CDR1 is LNHDA, CDR2 SQIVND, per germline (reference sequence). The CDR3 length is 15 residues. In nucleotides, the CDR3 is TGTGCCAGTAGTATCCAAAGGGGGCCCCCCTACGAGCAGTACTTC. It yields the protein CASSIQRGPPYEQYF. Complete variable domain (other parts from reference TRBV19 and TRBJ2-7): DGGITQSPKYLFRKEGQNVTLSCEQNLNHDAMYWYRQDPGQGLRLIYYSQIVNDFQKGDIAEGYSVSREKKESFPLTVTSAQKNPTAFYLCASSIQRGPPYEQYFGPGTRLTVT.

V gene TRBV7-8 combines with J gene TRBJ2-5; D may match TRBD1 or TRBD2 (6 bases each). V dropped 2 bases and J dropped 5 bases, with 15 bases sitting between them. The CDR3 covers 15 residues. Germline loops: CDR1 SGHVS, CDR2 FQNEAQ. In DNA, the CDR3 is TGTGCCAGCAGCTTAAACAGGGACTTCCCGGAGACCCAGTACTTC. It codes for CASSLNRDFPETQYF.

As DNA, the CDR3 is TGTGCCAGCAGTCCCCCATGGACAGGGATTGCCAGCTCCTACAATGAGCAGTTCTTC. Its translation is CASSPPWTGIASSYNEQFF. The chain has TRBV27 and TRBJ2-1, with TRBD1 matching 8 bases. With 5 bases clipped from V and 0 bases from J, the junction kept 15 bases outside the gene matches. The CDR3 runs 19 residues. Germline-derived CDR1 and CDR2 are MNHEY and SMNVEV (reference sequence).

The V gene is TRBV5-1, the J gene TRBJ2-3; a weak D match, TRBD1 (6 bases). V was trimmed by 2 bases and J by 3 bases, leaving 10 bases between them. The CDR3 has 14 amino acids. The germline V gene encodes CDR1 SGHRS and CDR2 YFSETQ. The CDR3 spells CASSFFQGTDTQYF. The DNA for the CDR3 is TGCGCCAGCAGCTTCTTTCAGGGGACAGATACGCAGTATTTT.

V is TRBV28 and J is TRBJ1-2; the match to TRBD1 covers 7 bases. V was pared by 5 bases and J by 4 bases, with 7 bases of the junction left unmatched. The CDR3 consists of 14 residues. The germline V gene encodes CDR1 MDHEN and CDR2 SYDVKM. CDR3: CASSRTGSFYGYTF. The CDR3 DNA reads as TGTGCCAGCAGTAGGACAGGCTCTTTCTATGGCTACACCTTC.

The V gene is TRBV10-2, the J gene TRBJ2-7; 8 bases fit TRBD2. This CDR3 is 15 amino acids long. The V and J ends lost 0 bases and 6 bases, in that order; junction bases with no gene match: 7. Germline V gene sequence: CDR1 WSHSY, CDR2 SAAADI. The CDR3 DNA reads TGCGCCAGCAGTGAGTCGGGTAGCGGGATTCGCGAGCAGTACTTC. Translated, it gives CASSESGSGIREQYF.

This clone was detected once. The CDR3 region is CASSLRTGGNSPLHF. CDR3 bases: TGTGCCAGCAGCTTGAGGACAGGGGGCAACTCACCCCTCCACTTT. The chain uses TRBV5-6 and TRBJ1-6, with 11 bases aligning to TRBD1. Germline values: CDR1 SGHDT, CDR2 YYEEEE. The CDR3 has 15 amino acids. V shed 1 base and J 10 bases; nucleotides not matched to a gene: 4.

The chain recombines TRBV5-1 with TRBJ2-3; 13 nucleotides agree with TRBD2. The germline CDR1 and CDR2 sequences are SGHRS and YFSETQ. With V trimmed by 3 bases and J by 3 bases, 4 bases remained unmatched. This CDR3 comprises 16 residues. The CDR3 DNA sequence: TGCGCCAGCAGCTATGGGACTAGCGGGAATACAGATACGCAGTATTTT. Its translation: CASSYGTSGNTDTQYF. Full variable domain (missing parts from reference TRBV5-1 and TRBJ2-3): KAGVTQTPRYLIKTRGQQVTLSCSPISGHRSVSWYQQTPGQGLQFLFEYFSETQRNKGNFPGRFSGRQFSNSRSEMNVSTLELGDSALYLCASSYGTSGNTDTQYFGPGTRLTVL.

The chain recombines TRBV18 with TRBJ2-7; 7 bases are shared with TRBD1. Germline V CDR1 and CDR2: KGHSH, LQKENI. The ends lost 3 bases at V and 9 bases at J; junction bases unmatched: 8. CDR3 length: 13 amino acids. The CDR3 spells CASSPLDRDRQYF. The DNA for the CDR3 is TGTGCCAGCTCACCGCTCGACAGGGATCGGCAGTACTTC. The full variable domain, in which reference TRBV18 and TRBJ2-7 provide the parts outside the CDR3, is NAGVMQNPRHLVRRRGQEARLRCSPMKGHSHVYWYRQLPEEGLKFMVYLQKENIIDESGMPKERFSAEFPKEGPSILRIQQVVRGDSAAYFCASSPLDRDRQYFGPGTRLTVT.

The V and J genes are TRBV27 and TRBJ2-5, with D tentatively TRBD2 (6 bases). The CDR3 is 14 amino acids. Germline V gene data show CDR1 as MNHEY and CDR2 as SMNVEV (reference sequence). Trimming removed 2 bases from V and 2 bases from J, with 9 bases in between. The CDR3 DNA follows: TGTGCCAGCAGTTTAATTAGCGGACAAGAGACCCAGTACTTC. This gives the protein CASSLISGQETQYF.

The sample holds one count of this clone. J is TRBJ2-5 and V is TRBV5-1; 9 nucleotides align to TRBD2. The trim removed 3 bases at V and 0 bases at J, leaving 9 bases unmatched. The CDR3 loop spans 17 amino acids. CDR1 is SGHRS, CDR2 YFSETQ, per germline. The CDR3 is CASSYGLARIHQETQYF. Written as DNA, the CDR3 is TGCGCCAGCAGCTACGGACTAGCGCGAATCCACCAAGAGACCCAGTACTTC. The variable domain in full, completed from reference TRBV5-1 and TRBJ2-5, reads KAGVTQTPRYLIKTRGQQVTLSCSPISGHRSVSWYQQTPGQGLQFLFEYFSETQRNKGNFPGRFSGRQFSNSRSEMNVSTLELGDSALYLCASSYGLARIHQETQYFGPGTRLLVL.

In regard to this clone: Germline is not matched at one junction end, which may reflect a read error. The same CDR3 can be traced to other DNA sequences in this sample. The V call is TRBV4-1, the J call TRBJ2-6; 9 bases are a match to TRBD1. Germline V gives CDR1 MGHRA, CDR2 YSYEKL. The length of the CDR3 is 19 residues. In DNA, the CDR3 is TGCGCCAGCAGTCAAGAAGGCCGGGACAGGGTCTCTGGGGCCAACGTCCTGACTTTC. Encoded protein: CASSQEGRDRVSGANVLTF.

The rearrangement links TRBV5-1 to TRBJ2-5; 11 positions match TRBD1. Unmatched junction bases numbered 9, after V lost 4 bases and J lost 4 bases. Germline-derived CDR1 and CDR2 are SGHRS and YFSETQ. This CDR3 spans 16 amino acids. DNA of the CDR3: TGCGCCAGCAGCCCCATCGGGACAGGGGGGAGAGAGACCCAGTACTTC. It translates to CASSPIGTGGRETQYF. The full variable domain, its missing parts supplied by reference TRBV5-1 and TRBJ2-5, is KAGVTQTPRYLIKTRGQQVTLSCSPISGHRSVSWYQQTPGQGLQFLFEYFSETQRNKGNFPGRFSGRQFSNSRSEMNVSTLELGDSALYLCASSPIGTGGRETQYFGPGTRLLVL.

The J gene is TRBJ2-2, the V gene TRBV30; D call uncertain. Trimming cost V 1 base and J 4 bases, with 13 bases left between them. The V gene's germline CDR1 is GTSNPN and CDR2 SVGIG (reference sequence). The CDR3 spans 15 residues. The CDR3: CAWSAERPGTGELFF. Written as DNA, the CDR3 is TGTGCCTGGAGTGCAGAGCGCCCGGGCACCGGGGAGCTGTTTTTT.

The chain combines TRBV2 with TRBJ2-7; 7 nucleotides line up with TRBD1. The CDR3 consists of 15 residues. Trimming removed 9 bases from V and 4 bases from J; junction bases left unmatched: 15. Germline V CDR1 and CDR2: SNHLY, FYNNEI. The CDR3 bases are TGTGCCAGTTCCGGCGACAGGGTTTTAAGGTACGAGCAGTACTTC. Translated: CASSGDRVLRYEQYF.

This chain connects TRBV9 to TRBJ2-3, with 9 nucleotides matching TRBD1. The V gene end was trimmed by 6 bases and the J gene end by 2 bases; junction bases not matched to a gene: 7. Looked up from germline, CDR1 is SGDLS and CDR2 is YYNGEE. The CDR3 is made up of 15 amino acids. The CDR3, as DNA: TGTGCCAGCAACAGGGGGCAGGGTCCCACAGATACGCAGTATTTT. This translates into CASNRGQGPTDTQYF.

This clone was seen once. The chain uses TRBV18 and TRBJ1-5, with TRBD1 matching over 7 bases. The trim removed 1 base at V and 5 bases at J, leaving 8 bases unmatched. Germline V gives CDR1 KGHSH, CDR2 LQKENI. CDR3 length: 16 amino acids. As DNA, the CDR3 is TGTGCCAGCTCACCACTAGGGGGCCAAGGGGATCAGCCCCAGCATTTT. Translated: CASSPLGGQGDQPQHF.

The chain carries TRBV10-1 and TRBJ2-2; 12 bases fit TRBD2. The CDR3 has 15 residues. V lost 3 bases and J lost 6; bases outside the gene matches: 2. Germline CDR1 reads WNHNN; CDR2 reads SYGVQD (reference sequence). The CDR3 sequence is CASSDRLAGAGELFF. DNA for the CDR3: TGCGCCAGCAGTGACAGACTAGCGGGAGCCGGGGAGCTGTTTTTT.

This sequence joins TRBV5-4 and TRBJ2-1; 9 bases match TRBD1. The CDR3 spans 15 residues. The germline V gene encodes CDR1 SGHNT and CDR2 YYREEE (reference sequence). V lost 0 bases, J lost 9 bases, and 7 bases stayed unmatched. The CDR3 nucleotides are TGTGCCAGCAGCTTGGAGGGACAGGGCAGGGCTGAGCAGTTCTTC. This translates into CASSLEGQGRAEQFF.

The rearrangement uses TRBV7-9 and TRBJ2-5; D not certain. This CDR3 spans 15 amino acids. CDR1 and CDR2 from the germline V gene are SEHNR and FQNEAQ (reference sequence). The V and J ends lost 5 bases and 5 bases respectively, with 18 bases between them. CDR3 nucleotides: TGTGCCAGCAGCCTACGGGCCCAGGTAGAGGAGACCCAGTACTTC. Translating gives CASSLRAQVEETQYF. The entire variable domain, with the rest obtained from reference TRBV7-9 and TRBJ2-5, is as follows: DTGVSQNPRHKITKRGQNVTFRCDPISEHNRLYWYRQTLGQGPEFLTYFQNEAQLEKSRLLSDRFSAERPKGSFSTLEIQRTEQGDSAMYLCASSLRAQVEETQYFGPGTRLLVL.

This clone was counted once. This chain joins TRBV19 and TRBJ1-4; 9 bases are shared with TRBD1. After removal of 3 bases from V and 8 bases from J, the junction contained 13 bases not matched to a gene. Germline assignment: CDR1 LNHDA and CDR2 SQIVND (reference sequence). CDR3 size: 17 residues. CDR3 protein: CASSIPPGGTGTEKLFF. The CDR3 nucleotides read TGTGCCAGTAGTATCCCCCCAGGAGGGACAGGGACCGAAAAACTGTTTTTT.

This chain links TRBV7-6 with TRBJ2-2; D is unclear. The germline V gene encodes CDR1 SGHVS and CDR2 FNYEAQ. The CDR3 has 19 residues. The ends were cut back, 0 bases at V and 4 bases at J, with 21 bases in the middle. CDR3 in DNA: TGTGCCAGCAGCTTAGCGAGTATGGGCCGACACTCGAGCACCGGGGAGCTGTTTTTT. Protein sequence: CASSLASMGRHSSTGELFF.

The V gene is TRBV10-3, the J gene TRBJ2-7; D may correspond to TRBD1 or TRBD2 (5 bases each). V was cut by 8 bases and J by 1 base, with 15 bases left in between. This CDR3 region has 14 residues. Germline-derived CDR1 and CDR2 are ENHRY and SYGVKD. The DNA of the CDR3 is TGTGCCATCGAATCCGGGACGGAGTCCTACGAGCAGTACTTC. Encoded protein: CAIESGTESYEQYF.

The rearrangement joins TRBV7-3 to TRBJ2-1; perhaps TRBD2 as D (6 bases). The V and J ends lost 1 base and 8 bases respectively, with 15 bases between them. The germline V gene encodes CDR1 SGHTA and CDR2 FQGTGA. This CDR3 contains 15 residues. CDR3 amino acids: CASSLNRVRGYEQFF. CDR3 DNA sequence: TGTGCCAGCAGCTTAAATAGAGTGCGGGGTTATGAGCAGTTCTTC.